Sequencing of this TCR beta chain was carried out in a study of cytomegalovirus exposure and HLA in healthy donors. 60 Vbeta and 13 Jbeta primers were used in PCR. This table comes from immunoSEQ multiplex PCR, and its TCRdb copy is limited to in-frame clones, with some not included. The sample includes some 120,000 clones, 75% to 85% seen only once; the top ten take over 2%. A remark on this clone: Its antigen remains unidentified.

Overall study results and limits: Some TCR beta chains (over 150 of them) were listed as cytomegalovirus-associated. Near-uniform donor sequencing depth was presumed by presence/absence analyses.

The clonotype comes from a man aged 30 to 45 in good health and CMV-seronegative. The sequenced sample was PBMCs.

The DNA of the CDR3 is TGTGCCAGCAGCTTTCAGAGCAATCAGCCCCAGCATTTT. This encodes CASSFQSNQPQHF. The rearrangement uses TRBV5-8 and TRBJ1-5; D ambiguous. Germline CDR1 reads SGHTS; CDR2 reads YDEGEE. V lost 2 bases to trimming and J lost 1 base, with 4 bases between them. This CDR3 comprises 13 residues.